These 10 T cell receptor beta chains came from one sample sequenced in a study of cytomegalovirus exposure and HLA in healthy donors. PCR was performed using 60 Vbeta and 13 Jbeta primers. This table comes from immunoSEQ multiplex PCR, and its TCRdb copy is limited to in-frame clones, with some not included. The sample holds some 170,000 clones, 65% to 85% seen once. Sequenced material: PBMCs. The receptors were sampled from a woman aged 45 to 65 in good health and CMV-seropositive.

The chain uses TRBV2 and TRBJ1-1; 8 bases agree with TRBD1. The CDR3 contains 15 residues. Germline V gene sequence: CDR1 SNHLY, CDR2 FYNNEI. With V trimmed by 6 bases and J by 4 bases, 10 bases remained unmatched. The CDR3 nucleotides are TGTGCCAGCAGAACAGGGGGGATAGCAAGCACTGAAGCTTTCTTT. It yields the protein CASRTGGIASTEAFF. Drawing the rest from reference TRBV2 and TRBJ1-1, the complete variable domain is EPEVTQTPSHQVTQMGQEVILRCVPISNHLYFYWYRQILGQKVEFLVSFYNNEISEKSEIFDDQFSVERPDGSNFTLKIRSTKLEDSAMYFCASRTGGIASTEAFFGQGTRLTVV.

The rearrangement uses TRBV21-1 and TRBJ1-1; the table gives TRBD1 as D, unverified against the DNA. TRBV21-1 is reported as a pseudogene. The length of the CDR3 is 17 residues. As DNA, the CDR3 is TGTGCCAGCAGCAAAGGGCCGGACAGGGAAATGAACACTGAAGCTTTCTTT. Translated: CASSKGPDREMNTEAFF.

The chain joins TRBV5-4 to TRBJ1-2, with TRBD1 matching over 7 bases. This CDR3 has 16 amino acids. The V segment lost 4 bases and the J segment 2 bases; nucleotides outside the gene matches: 11. CDR1 and CDR2 from the germline V gene are SGHNT and YYREEE (reference sequence). CDR3 sequence (DNA): TGTGCCAGCAGCGAGTTACAGGGGCTGGGAAACTATGGCTACACCTTC. This translates into CASSELQGLGNYGYTF.

The chain couples TRBV5-6 to TRBJ1-4; TRBD1 might be the D (5 bases). Trimming removed 1 base at V and 4 bases at J, with 11 bases between. Germline V lookup: CDR1 SGHDT, CDR2 YYEEEE. CDR3 size: 15 residues. In DNA, the CDR3 is TGTGCCAGCAGCTTGTATGACAGCCATAATGAAAAACTGTTTTTT. This codes for CASSLYDSHNEKLFF.

V gene TRBV5-1 combines with J gene TRBJ1-2; D might be TRBD1 (5 bases). The CDR3 runs to 16 residues. With 4 bases removed from V and 0 bases from J, the gap between germline ends came to 16 bases. Per the germline V gene, CDR1 is SGHRS and CDR2 is YFSETQ. The DNA for the CDR3 is TGCGCCAGCAGCGAGACACCGGGACTTCCTAACTATGGCTACACCTTC. Its protein is CASSETPGLPNYGYTF.

This chain joins TRBV5-1 and TRBJ1-4; D is possibly TRBD1 (5 bases). The CDR3 extends over 15 amino acids. V was pared by 3 bases and J by 8 bases, with 17 bases between. Germline-derived CDR1 and CDR2 are SGHRS and YFSETQ. The CDR3 is CASSWAVGGGEKLFF. The CDR3, as DNA: TGCGCCAGCAGCTGGGCCGTCGGGGGTGGAGAAAAACTGTTTTTT.

The chain joins TRBV7-2 to TRBJ2-5, with 9 nucleotides matching TRBD2. Germline V gene lookup returns CDR1 SGHTA and CDR2 FQGNSA. This CDR3 spans 16 amino acids. Trimming took 1 base from V and 2 from J; bases not matched to a gene: 5. CDR3 protein: CASSLGGSGGQETQYF. The CDR3, as DNA: TGTGCCAGCAGCTTAGGGGGTAGCGGGGGACAAGAGACCCAGTACTTC.

The V call is TRBV5-4, the J call TRBJ1-1; 12 nucleotides line up with TRBD1. The germline CDR1 and CDR2 sequences are SGHNT and YYREEE (reference sequence). V lost 4 bases and J lost 0; bases outside the gene matches: 4. The CDR3 length is 16 residues. This chain's CDR3 is CASSPGTGGLNTEAFF. In DNA, the CDR3 is TGTGCCAGCAGCCCCGGGACAGGGGGCCTGAACACTGAAGCTTTCTTT.

In the case of this clone: A junction end diverges from the germline sequence, so it may reflect a read error. V usage is TRBV6-1 and J usage is TRBJ1-2; maybe TRBD1 (6 bases). Germline lookup yields CDR1 MNHNS and CDR2 SASEGT. The CDR3 contains 15 residues. The CDR3 reads CASSGRKGVMDGYPF. In nucleotides, the CDR3 is TGTGCCAGCAGTGGGCGGAAGGGGGTTATGGATGGCTACCCCTTC.

The chain joins TRBV14 to TRBJ2-5; 9 bases fit TRBD2. Germline V gene data show CDR1 as SGHDN and CDR2 as FVKESK. The CDR3 covers 17 residues. V lost 0 bases to trimming and J lost 5 bases; unmatched junction nucleotides: 10. This CDR3 is CASSQELAGPEGETQYF. The CDR3 nucleotides are TGTGCCAGCAGCCAAGAACTAGCGGGCCCCGAAGGGGAGACCCAGTACTTC.